This T cell receptor beta chain was identified in a study of beta chain features in type 1 diabetes. Reverse transcription of all isolated RNA meant that expressed TCRB transcripts were sequenced. Libraries were prepared by immunoSEQ multiplex PCR; TCRdb keeps only in-frame clonotypes and omits some of them. The sample consists of hundreds of thousands of clones, around 15% of them appearing once. Findings and caveats of the study: These data did not resolve whether HLA type affects TCRB rearrangement.

In its sample, this clone was seen a few times. Its cognate antigen is unknown. The receptor's source is a man between 18 and 35 years old in good health. Sample: naive CD4+ T cells from blood.

CDR3 residues: CASSGPGQGAGETQYF. In DNA, the CDR3 is TGTGCCAGCAGTGGACCGGGACAGGGGGCCGGTGAGACCCAGTACTTC. This sequence joins TRBV28 and TRBJ2-5; 12 bases fit TRBD1. The CDR3 is 16 residues long. Trimming took 5 bases from V and 5 from J; bases not matched to a gene: 9. CDR1 and CDR2 from the germline V gene are MDHEN and SYDVKM.